The 14 T cell receptor beta chains reported below all come from one sample, sequenced in a study of blood T cell repertoires in COVID-19. The data were produced by immunoSEQ multiplex PCR, yet TCRdb's version contains in-frame clones alone and is incomplete. Found here are about 140,000 clones, 80% of them singletons; the top ten hold 3.5% to 4%. Material: peripheral blood. The receptors were sampled from a man aged 65 to 79 who had recovered from COVID-19.

V usage is TRBV5-1 and J usage is TRBJ1-1, with TRBD1 matching over 7 bases. This CDR3 comprises 13 residues. Germline values: CDR1 SGHRS, CDR2 YFSETQ. V was pared by 4 bases and J by 8 bases, with 8 bases of the junction left unmatched. The CDR3 coding sequence is TGCGCCAGCAGCGGTCAGGGGGAAGGGGAAGCTTTCTTT. This translates into CASSGQGEGEAFF.

The gene calls are TRBV11-2 and TRBJ2-7; 7 positions agree with TRBD2. Germline loops: CDR1 SGHAT, CDR2 FQNNGV. Germline trimming cut 5 bases from V and 6 bases from J; bases unmatched to any gene: 22. The length of the CDR3 is 18 residues. The CDR3 protein is CASSRRPSGTGGLIEQYF. CDR3 in DNA: TGTGCCAGCAGCCGGCGGCCTAGTGGTACGGGAGGTTTAATCGAGCAGTACTTC. The whole variable domain, remainder taken from reference TRBV11-2 and TRBJ2-7, is EAGVAQSPRYKIIEKRQSVAFWCNPISGHATLYWYQQILGQGPKLLIQFQNNGVVDDSQLPKDRFSAERLKGVDSTLKIQPAKLEDSAVYLCASSRRPSGTGGLIEQYFGPGTRLTVT.

V usage is TRBV30 and J usage is TRBJ2-7, with 7 bases matching TRBD2. The CDR3 length is 13 residues. The J segment lost 3 bases and the V segment lost 2 bases, leaving 4 bases of the junction unmatched. Germline CDR1 and CDR2: GTSNPN and SVGIG (reference sequence). The CDR3 reads CAWSPGLYYEQYF. The CDR3 bases are TGTGCCTGGAGTCCGGGACTATACTACGAGCAGTACTTC. The whole variable domain, remainder taken from reference TRBV30 and TRBJ2-7, is SQTIHQWPATLVQPVGSPLSLECTVEGTSNPNLYWYRQAAGRGLQLLFYSVGIGQISSEVPQNLSASRPQDRQFILSSKKLLLSDSGFYLCAWSPGLYYEQYFGPGTRLTVT.

V and J are TRBV2 and TRBJ1-3; D unresolved. V was pared by 4 bases and J by 4 bases, with 8 bases between. This CDR3 spans 13 amino acids. Germline-derived CDR1 and CDR2 are SNHLY and FYNNEI. Here the CDR3 DNA reads TGTGCCAGCAGTGCATCGGGGGGAAACACCATATATTTT. It is translated as CASSASGGNTIYF. The full variable domain, in which reference TRBV2 and TRBJ1-3 provide the parts outside the CDR3, is EPEVTQTPSHQVTQMGQEVILRCVPISNHLYFYWYRQILGQKVEFLVSFYNNEISEKSEIFDDQFSVERPDGSNFTLKIRSTKLEDSAMYFCASSASGGNTIYFGEGSWLTVV.

The CDR3 loop reads CASSYFRSYEQYF. The CDR3 DNA reads as TGTGCCAGCAGTTACTTCAGGTCCTACGAGCAGTACTTC. V is TRBV6-2 or TRBV6-3 and J is TRBJ2-7; D remains unclear. Germline V gene data show CDR1 as MNHEY and CDR2 as SVGEGT. This CDR3 is 13 amino acids long. Trimming shortened V by 1 base and J by 1 base, and 5 bases separated the two germline ends.

The chain combines TRBV9 with TRBJ1-6; D is unresolved. Trimming pared 5 bases from V and 11 bases from J, leaving 14 bases between. Looked up from germline, CDR1 is SGDLS and CDR2 is YYNGEE. This CDR3 is 13 amino acids long. DNA of the CDR3: TGTGCCAGCAGTGGGGAGGGTTCTACACCCCTCCACTTT. Translation gives CASSGEGSTPLHF.

The rearrangement uses TRBV10-3 and TRBJ2-3; tentatively, D is TRBD2 (5 bases). This CDR3 comprises 17 residues. V was cut by 3 bases and J by 0 bases, with 16 bases left in between. The germline V gene has CDR1 ENHRY and CDR2 SYGVKD. CDR3 region: CAISDWIGRTSTDTQYF. Here the CDR3 DNA reads TGTGCCATCAGTGACTGGATTGGGCGGACTAGCACAGATACGCAGTATTTT.

The V and J genes are TRBV9 and TRBJ2-7, with 12 bases that match TRBD1. After removal of 3 bases from V and 4 bases from J, the junction contained 2 bases not matched to a gene. The CDR3 contains 14 residues. Germline CDR1 reads SGDLS; CDR2 reads YYNGEE. In DNA, the CDR3 is TGTGCCAGCAGCGAGGGACAGGGGGCTTACGAGCAGTACTTC. Amino acids: CASSEGQGAYEQYF.

The chain has TRBV6-6 and TRBJ2-7; 10 bases are a match to TRBD2. Germline V gene sequence: CDR1 MNHNY, CDR2 SVGAGI (reference sequence). After removal of 6 bases from V and 6 bases from J, the junction contained 11 bases not matched to a gene. This CDR3 spans 15 amino acids. The CDR3 region has the DNA TGTGCCAGCAGCTACCTAGCGGGAGCTCAGGCCGAGCAGTACTTC. Encoded protein: CASSYLAGAQAEQYF.

V gene TRBV4-1 combines with J gene TRBJ1-4, with D tentatively TRBD1 (5 bases). V was clipped by 6 bases and J by 5 bases, with 10 bases between them. Germline CDR1 MGHRA, CDR2 YSYEKL. This CDR3 is 13 amino acids long. The CDR3 sequence: CASREQANEKLFF. The CDR3 nucleotides read TGCGCCAGCAGAGAACAGGCGAATGAAAAACTGTTTTTT.

The rearrangement links TRBV7-9 to TRBJ2-3; D gene unclear. The V end was cut by 5 bases, the J end by 6 bases, with 18 bases between. CDR3 length equals 15 residues. CDR1 and CDR2 (germline): SEHNR, FQNEAQ (reference sequence). This CDR3 reads CASSPSYTQADTQYF. The CDR3 nucleotides are TGTGCCAGCAGCCCGTCTTATACCCAAGCGGATACGCAGTATTTT.

The V call is TRBV5-1, the J call TRBJ1-3, with D maybe TRBD1 (5 bases). V was clipped by 0 bases and J by 0 bases, with 10 bases between them. From germline, CDR1 is SGHRS and CDR2 YFSETQ. The CDR3 covers 16 residues. The CDR3 region is CASSLGYRTSGNTIYF. DNA for the CDR3: TGCGCCAGCAGCTTGGGGTACAGGACCTCTGGAAACACCATATATTTT. Complete variable domain (other parts from reference TRBV5-1 and TRBJ1-3): KAGVTQTPRYLIKTRGQQVTLSCSPISGHRSVSWYQQTPGQGLQFLFEYFSETQRNKGNFPGRFSGRQFSNSRSEMNVSTLELGDSALYLCASSLGYRTSGNTIYFGEGSWLTVV.

Notes on this clone: Its ends do not fully match the called genes, so a read error is possible. The J gene is TRBJ1-5, the V gene TRBV4-1; D ambiguous. The CDR3 length is 13 residues. The germline gives CDR1 MGHRA, CDR2 YSYEKL. The CDR3, as DNA: TGCGCCAGCAGCCAAGGAAGCACTCAGCCCCAGCATTTT. Translated, it gives CASSQGSTQPQHF.

This clone has only a few counts. V and J are TRBV7-2 and TRBJ1-5; tentatively, D is TRBD1 (5 bases). Germline CDR1 is SGHTA and CDR2 is FQGNSA. The CDR3 is 14 amino acids. The V and J ends lost 1 base and 6 bases respectively, with 10 bases between them. The CDR3 bases are TGTGCCAGCAGCTTAGGGAGGGGTGGTCAGCCCCAGCATTTT. It specifies CASSLGRGGQPQHF.